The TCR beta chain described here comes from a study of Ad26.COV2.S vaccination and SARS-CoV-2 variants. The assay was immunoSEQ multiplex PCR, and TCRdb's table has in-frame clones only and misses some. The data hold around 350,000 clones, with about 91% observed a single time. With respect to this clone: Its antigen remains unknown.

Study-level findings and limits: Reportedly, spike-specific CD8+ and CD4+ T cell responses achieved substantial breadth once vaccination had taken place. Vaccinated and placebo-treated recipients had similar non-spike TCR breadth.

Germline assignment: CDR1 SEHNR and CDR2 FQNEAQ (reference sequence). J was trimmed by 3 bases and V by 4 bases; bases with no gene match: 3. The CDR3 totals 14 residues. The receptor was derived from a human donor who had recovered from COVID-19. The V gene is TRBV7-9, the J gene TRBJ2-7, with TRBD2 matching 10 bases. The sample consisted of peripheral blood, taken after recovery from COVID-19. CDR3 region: CASSSTSGYYEQYF. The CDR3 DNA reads TGTGCCAGCAGCTCGACTAGCGGGTACTACGAGCAGTACTTC.